Included here is one TCR beta chain sequence, with context. Its specificity is unknown. The data are from a study of shared clonotypes between healthy human individuals. Study observations and caveats: Naive CD4 clonotype sharing across several donors was 5% to 6%.

Each replicate PCR on the sorted subsets used about 0.2 ug DNA (approximately 27,000 T cell genomes). In the study's own analysis: There were no quality scores in the junction-only immunoSEQ sequences, so filtering differed. Measured with immunoSEQ multiplex PCR; TCRdb has only the in-frame clones, and not every one. V, J and clone size reflect that table, while D and trimming were determined from the DNA. The sample yields a few million clones, roughly 95% seen once. The donors, all of them Caucasian adults, lived in Nashville, Tennessee. This receptor was identified in a man in his late teens or twenties in good health. Input material: naive CD4+ T cells sorted from blood. Documented subset: CD45RA+ positively selected.

The CDR3 region has the DNA TGTGCCAGCAGCCGCTTAGGGGCTACAACTAATGAAAAACTGTTTTTT. Protein: CASSRLGATTNEKLFF. The chain joins TRBV13 to TRBJ1-4, with a weak D call TRBD1 (5 bases). The V and J ends lost 5 bases and 0 bases respectively, with 13 bases between them. Germline lookup yields CDR1 PRHDT and CDR2 FYEKMQ (reference sequence). The CDR3 has 16 amino acids.